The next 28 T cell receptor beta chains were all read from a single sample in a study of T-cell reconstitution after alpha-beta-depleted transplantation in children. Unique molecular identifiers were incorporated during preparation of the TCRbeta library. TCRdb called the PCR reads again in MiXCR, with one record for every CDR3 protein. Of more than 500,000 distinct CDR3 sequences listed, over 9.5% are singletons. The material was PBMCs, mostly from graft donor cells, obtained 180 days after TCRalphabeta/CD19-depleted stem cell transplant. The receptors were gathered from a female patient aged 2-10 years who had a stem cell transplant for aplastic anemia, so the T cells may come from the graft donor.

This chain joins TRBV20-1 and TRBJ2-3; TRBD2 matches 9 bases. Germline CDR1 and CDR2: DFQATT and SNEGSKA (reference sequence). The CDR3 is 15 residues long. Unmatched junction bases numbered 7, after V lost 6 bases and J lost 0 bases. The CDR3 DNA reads TGCAGTGCCCTAGCGGGGAGTACTAGCACAGATACGCAGTATTTT. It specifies CSALAGSTSTDTQYF.

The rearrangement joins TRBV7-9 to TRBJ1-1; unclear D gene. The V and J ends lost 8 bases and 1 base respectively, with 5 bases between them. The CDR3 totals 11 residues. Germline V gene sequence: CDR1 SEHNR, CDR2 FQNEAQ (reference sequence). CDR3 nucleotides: TGTGCCAGCGAGGGGAACACTGAAGCTTTCTTT. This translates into CASEGNTEAFF.

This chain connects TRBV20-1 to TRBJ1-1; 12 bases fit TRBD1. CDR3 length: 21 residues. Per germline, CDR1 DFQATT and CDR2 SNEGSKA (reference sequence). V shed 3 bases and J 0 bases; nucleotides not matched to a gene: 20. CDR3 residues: CSARNLPGQGAEESMNTEAFF. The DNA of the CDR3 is TGCAGTGCTAGGAACCTCCCGGGACAGGGGGCGGAAGAGTCTATGAACACTGAAGCTTTCTTT.

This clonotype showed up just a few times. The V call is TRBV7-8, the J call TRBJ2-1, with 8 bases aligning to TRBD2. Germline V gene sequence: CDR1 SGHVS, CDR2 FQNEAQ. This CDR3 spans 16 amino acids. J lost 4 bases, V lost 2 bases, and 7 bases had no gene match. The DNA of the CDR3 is TGTGCCAGCAGCTTACCAGGGACTAGAAGTTACAATGAGCAGTTCTTC. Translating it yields CASSLPGTRSYNEQFF. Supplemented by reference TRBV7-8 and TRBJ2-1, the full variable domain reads GAGVSQSPRYKVAKRGQDVALRCDPISGHVSLFWYQQALGQGPEFLTYFQNEAQLDKSGLPSDRFFAERPEGSVSTLKIQRTQQEDSAVYLCASSLPGTRSYNEQFFGPGTRLTVL.

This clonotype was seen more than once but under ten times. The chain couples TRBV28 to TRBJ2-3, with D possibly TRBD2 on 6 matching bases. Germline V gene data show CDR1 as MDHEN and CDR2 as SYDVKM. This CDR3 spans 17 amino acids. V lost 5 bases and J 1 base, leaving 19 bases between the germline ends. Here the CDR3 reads CASSHESGPLRTDTQYF. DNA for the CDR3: TGTGCCAGCAGTCACGAGAGCGGGCCCTTGCGCACAGATACGCAGTATTTT.

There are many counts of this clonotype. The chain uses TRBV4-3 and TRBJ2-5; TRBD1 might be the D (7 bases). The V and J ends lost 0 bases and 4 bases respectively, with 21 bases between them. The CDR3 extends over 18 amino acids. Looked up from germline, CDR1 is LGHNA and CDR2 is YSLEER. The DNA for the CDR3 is TGCGCCAGCAGCCAAGAAGGGGACAGCCTGGACTATGCAGAGACCCAGTACTTC. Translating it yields CASSQEGDSLDYAETQYF.

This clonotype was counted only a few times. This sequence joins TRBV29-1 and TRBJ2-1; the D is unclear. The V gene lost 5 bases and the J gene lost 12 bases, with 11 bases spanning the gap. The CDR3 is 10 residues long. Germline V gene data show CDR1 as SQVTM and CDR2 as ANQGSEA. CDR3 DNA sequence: TGCAGCGTTCCGTACCCCACGCAGTTCTTC. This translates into CSVPYPTQFF.

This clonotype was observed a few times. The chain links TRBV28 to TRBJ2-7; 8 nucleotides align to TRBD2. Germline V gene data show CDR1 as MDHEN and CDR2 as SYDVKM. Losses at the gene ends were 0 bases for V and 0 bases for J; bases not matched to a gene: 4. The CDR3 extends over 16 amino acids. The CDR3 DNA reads TGTGCCAGCAGTTTATGGGGACTAGATTTCTCCTACGAGCAGTACTTC. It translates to CASSLWGLDFSYEQYF.

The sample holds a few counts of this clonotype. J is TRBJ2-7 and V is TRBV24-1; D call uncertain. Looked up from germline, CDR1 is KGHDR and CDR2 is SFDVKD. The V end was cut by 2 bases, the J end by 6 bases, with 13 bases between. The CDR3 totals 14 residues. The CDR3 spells CATSDSLFEAEQYF. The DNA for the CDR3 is TGTGCCACCAGTGATTCGCTATTTGAGGCCGAGCAGTACTTC.

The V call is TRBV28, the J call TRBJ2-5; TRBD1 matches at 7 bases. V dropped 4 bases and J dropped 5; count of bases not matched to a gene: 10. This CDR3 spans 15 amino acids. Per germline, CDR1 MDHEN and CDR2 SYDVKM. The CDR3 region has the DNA TGTGCCAGCAGTTACCTCATGACAGGGACGGAGACCCAGTACTTC. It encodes CASSYLMTGTETQYF. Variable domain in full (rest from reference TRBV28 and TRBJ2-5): DVKVTQSSRYLVKRTGEKVFLECVQDMDHENMFWYRQDPGLGLRLIYFSYDVKMKEKGDIPEGYSVSREKKERFSLILESASTNQTSMYLCASSYLMTGTETQYFGPGTRLLVL.

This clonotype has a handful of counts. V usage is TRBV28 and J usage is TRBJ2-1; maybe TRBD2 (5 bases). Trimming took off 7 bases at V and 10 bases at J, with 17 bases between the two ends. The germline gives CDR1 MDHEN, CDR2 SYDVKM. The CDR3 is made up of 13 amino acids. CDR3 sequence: CASIFEGEREQFF. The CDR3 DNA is TGTGCCAGCATTTTTGAGGGAGAAAGGGAGCAGTTCTTC.

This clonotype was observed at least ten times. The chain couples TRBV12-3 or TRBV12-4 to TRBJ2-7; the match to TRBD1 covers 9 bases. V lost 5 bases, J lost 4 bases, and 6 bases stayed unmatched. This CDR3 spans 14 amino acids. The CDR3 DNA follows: TGTGCCAGCAGTCGAGGACAGGGGAGGTACGAGCAGTACTTC. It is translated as CASSRGQGRYEQYF.

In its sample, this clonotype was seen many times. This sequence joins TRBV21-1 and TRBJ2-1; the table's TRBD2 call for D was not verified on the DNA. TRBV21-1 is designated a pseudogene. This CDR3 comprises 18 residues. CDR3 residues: CASSATSGDGGEYNEQFF. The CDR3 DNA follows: TGTGCCAGCAGCGCAACCTCCGGTGACGGAGGGGAATACAATGAGCAGTTCTTC.

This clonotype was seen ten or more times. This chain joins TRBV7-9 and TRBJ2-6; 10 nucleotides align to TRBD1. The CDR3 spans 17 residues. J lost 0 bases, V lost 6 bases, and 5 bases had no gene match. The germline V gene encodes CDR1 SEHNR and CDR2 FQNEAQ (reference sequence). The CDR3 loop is CASSYGTGVSGANVLTF. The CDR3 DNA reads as TGTGCCAGCAGTTACGGGACAGGGGTCTCTGGGGCCAACGTCCTGACTTTC.

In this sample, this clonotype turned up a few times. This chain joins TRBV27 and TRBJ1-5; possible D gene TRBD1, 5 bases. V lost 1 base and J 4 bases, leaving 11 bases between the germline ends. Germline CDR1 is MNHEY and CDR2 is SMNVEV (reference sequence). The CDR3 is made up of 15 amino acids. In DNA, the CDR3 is TGTGCCAGCAGTTTATGGGCAGGGAGGAATCAGCCCCAGCATTTT. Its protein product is CASSLWAGRNQPQHF.

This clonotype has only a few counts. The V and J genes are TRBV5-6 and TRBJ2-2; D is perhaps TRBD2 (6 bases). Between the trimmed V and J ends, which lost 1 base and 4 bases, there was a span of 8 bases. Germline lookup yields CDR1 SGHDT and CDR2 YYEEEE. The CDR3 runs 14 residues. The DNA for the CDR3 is TGTGCCAGCAGCTTGCCGGAGGGCACCGGGGAGCTGTTTTTT. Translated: CASSLPEGTGELFF.

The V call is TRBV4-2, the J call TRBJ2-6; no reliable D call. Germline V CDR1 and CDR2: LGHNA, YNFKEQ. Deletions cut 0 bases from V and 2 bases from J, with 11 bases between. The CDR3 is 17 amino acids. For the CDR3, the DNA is TGTGCCAGCAGCCAAGATCTTATCGCGCCTGGGGCCAACGTCCTGACTTTC. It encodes CASSQDLIAPGANVLTF.

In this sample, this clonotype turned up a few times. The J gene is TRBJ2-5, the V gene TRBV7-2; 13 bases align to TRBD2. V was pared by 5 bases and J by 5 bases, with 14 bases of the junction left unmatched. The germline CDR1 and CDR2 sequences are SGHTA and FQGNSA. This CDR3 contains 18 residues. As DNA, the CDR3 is TGTGCCAGCAGCCGCATGAGACTAGCGGGAGGTTTTTGGGAGACCCAGTACTTC. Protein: CASSRMRLAGGFWETQYF. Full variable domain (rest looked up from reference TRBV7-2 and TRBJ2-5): GAGVSQSPSNKVTEKGKDVELRCDPISGHTALYWYRQSLGQGLEFLIYFQGNSAPDKSGLPSDRFSAERTGGSVSTLTIQRTQQEDSAVYLCASSRMRLAGGFWETQYFGPGTRLLVL.

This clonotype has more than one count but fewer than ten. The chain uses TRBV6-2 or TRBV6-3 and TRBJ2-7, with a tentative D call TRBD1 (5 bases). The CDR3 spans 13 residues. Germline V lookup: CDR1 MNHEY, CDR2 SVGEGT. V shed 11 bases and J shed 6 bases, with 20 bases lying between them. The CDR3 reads CACAGQGNGEQYV. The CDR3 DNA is TGTGCCTGTGCCGGCCAGGGAAATGGCGAGCAGTACGTC.

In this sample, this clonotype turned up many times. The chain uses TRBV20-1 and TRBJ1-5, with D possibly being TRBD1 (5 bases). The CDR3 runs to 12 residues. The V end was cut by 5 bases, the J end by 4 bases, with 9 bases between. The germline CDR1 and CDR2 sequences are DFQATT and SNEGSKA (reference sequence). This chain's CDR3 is CSASGWNQPQHF. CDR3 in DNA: TGCAGTGCTTCAGGGTGGAATCAGCCCCAGCATTTT.

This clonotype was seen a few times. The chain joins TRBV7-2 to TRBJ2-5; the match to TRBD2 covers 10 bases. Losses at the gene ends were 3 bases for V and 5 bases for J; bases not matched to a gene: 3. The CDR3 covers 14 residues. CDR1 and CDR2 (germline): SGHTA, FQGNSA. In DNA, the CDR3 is TGTGCCAGCAGCTTGGGGGGACTAGCGGAGACCCAGTACTTC. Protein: CASSLGGLAETQYF.

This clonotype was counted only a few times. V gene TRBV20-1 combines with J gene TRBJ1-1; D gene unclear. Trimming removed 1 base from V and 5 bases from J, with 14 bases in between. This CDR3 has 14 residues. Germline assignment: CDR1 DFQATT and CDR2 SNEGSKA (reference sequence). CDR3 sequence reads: CSARVEYRRTEAFF. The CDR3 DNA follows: TGCAGTGCTAGAGTGGAGTACCGCCGGACTGAAGCTTTCTTT.

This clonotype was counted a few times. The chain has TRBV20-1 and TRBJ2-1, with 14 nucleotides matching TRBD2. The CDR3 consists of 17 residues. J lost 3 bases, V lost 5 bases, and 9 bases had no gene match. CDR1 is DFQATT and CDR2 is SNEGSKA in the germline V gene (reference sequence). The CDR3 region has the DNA TGCAGTGCTCCCCGGACTAGCGGGAGGCCCAACTACAATGAGCAGTTCTTC. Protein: CSAPRTSGRPNYNEQFF.

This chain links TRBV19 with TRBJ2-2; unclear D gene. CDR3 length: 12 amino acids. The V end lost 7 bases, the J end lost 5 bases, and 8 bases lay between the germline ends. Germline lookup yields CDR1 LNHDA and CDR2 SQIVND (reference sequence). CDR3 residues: CASNVGTGELFF. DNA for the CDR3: TGTGCCAGTAACGTCGGAACCGGGGAGCTGTTTTTT.

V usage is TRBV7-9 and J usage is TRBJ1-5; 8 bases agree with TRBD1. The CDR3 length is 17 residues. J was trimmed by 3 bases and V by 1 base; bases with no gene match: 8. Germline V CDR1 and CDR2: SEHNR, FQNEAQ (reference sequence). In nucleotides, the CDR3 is TGTGCCAGCAGCTTAGGCGGGGGGACAGGAGACAATCAGCCCCAGCATTTT. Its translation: CASSLGGGTGDNQPQHF.

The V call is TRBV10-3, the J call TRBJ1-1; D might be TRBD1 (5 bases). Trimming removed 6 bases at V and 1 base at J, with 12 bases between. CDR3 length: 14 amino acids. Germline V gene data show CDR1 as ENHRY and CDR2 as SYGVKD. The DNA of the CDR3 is TGTGCCATCAGCCTCGGGGCCCAGAACACTGAAGCTTTCTTT. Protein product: CAISLGAQNTEAFF.

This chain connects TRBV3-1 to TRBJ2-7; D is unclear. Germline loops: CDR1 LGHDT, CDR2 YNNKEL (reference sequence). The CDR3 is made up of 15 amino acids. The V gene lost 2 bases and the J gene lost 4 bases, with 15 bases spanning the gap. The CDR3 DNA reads TGTGCCAGCAGCCAATTTTATGGTAGCCGGTACGAGCAGTACTTC. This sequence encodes CASSQFYGSRYEQYF.

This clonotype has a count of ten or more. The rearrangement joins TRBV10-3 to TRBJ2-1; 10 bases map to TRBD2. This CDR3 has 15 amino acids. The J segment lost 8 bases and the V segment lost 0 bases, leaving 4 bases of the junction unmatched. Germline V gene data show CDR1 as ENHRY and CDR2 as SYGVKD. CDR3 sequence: CAISESLAGEHEQFF. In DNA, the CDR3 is TGTGCCATCAGTGAGTCCCTAGCGGGAGAGCATGAGCAGTTCTTC.